The 15 T cell receptor beta chains below were found in one sample sequenced in a study of T cells in narcolepsy. Repertoires were generated with immunoSEQ multiplex PCR, while TCRdb's copy carries only in-frame clones and drops some. The data contain 17,000 or so clones, roughly 72% of them singletons. The sequenced sample consisted of CD45RA- memory CD8+ T cells from PBMCs. The receptors were sampled from a human donor with narcolepsy.

The gene calls are TRBV6-5 and TRBJ2-7; possibly TRBD1 or TRBD2 for D (5 bases each). Trimming removed 2 bases at V and 5 bases at J, with 13 bases between. In germline, CDR1 is MNHEY, CDR2 SVGAGI. There are 14 residues in the CDR3. The CDR3 spells CASSYLTGDDEQYF. The CDR3 DNA reads as TGTGCCAGCAGTTACCTGACCGGGGACGACGAGCAGTACTTC.

Concerning this clone: The sample carries other DNA sequences with the same CDR3. The chain is built from TRBV2 and TRBJ1-2; D is possibly TRBD1 (6 bases). Trimming stripped 4 bases from V and 2 bases from J, with 11 bases between. The CDR3 runs 14 residues. Germline CDR1 is SNHLY and CDR2 is FYNNEI. This CDR3 reads CASSVTGLNYGYTF. In nucleotides, the CDR3 is TGTGCCAGCAGTGTGACAGGACTCAACTATGGCTACACCTTC.

V gene TRBV7-6 combines with J gene TRBJ2-5; TRBD2 might be the D (5 bases). From germline, CDR1 is SGHVS and CDR2 FNYEAQ. The CDR3 runs 16 residues. The ends were cut back, 6 bases at V and 4 bases at J, with 21 bases in the middle. CDR3 sequence (DNA): TGTGCCAGCAGTTCTCGTGCGGGCTCTCTTCGAGAGACCCAGTACTTC. It yields the protein CASSSRAGSLRETQYF. Supplemented by reference TRBV7-6 and TRBJ2-5, the full variable domain reads GAGVSQSPRYKVTKRGQDVALRCDPISGHVSLYWYRQALGQGPEFLTYFNYEAQQDKSGLPNDRFSAERPEGSISTLTIQRTEQRDSAMYRCASSSRAGSLRETQYFGPGTRLLVL.

This sequence joins TRBV2 and TRBJ1-1; maybe TRBD1 (6 bases). Germline V gives CDR1 SNHLY, CDR2 FYNNEI. The CDR3 runs 14 residues. V shed 1 base and J shed 1 base, with 7 bases lying between them. This chain's CDR3 is CASSEGQENTEAFF. The CDR3 bases are TGTGCCAGCAGTGAAGGACAGGAGAACACTGAAGCTTTCTTT.

This clone was observed a handful of times. The J gene is TRBJ2-7, the V gene TRBV2, with 9 bases lining up with TRBD1. Unmatched junction bases numbered 10, after V lost 6 bases and J lost 7 bases. The CDR3 extends over 14 amino acids. CDR1 and CDR2 from the germline V gene are SNHLY and FYNNEI. CDR3 DNA: TGTGCCAGCAGAACAGGGGGCCCCCTCGGGGAGCAGTACTTC. Its protein is CASRTGGPLGEQYF. Filled out from reference TRBV2 and TRBJ2-7, the complete variable domain reads EPEVTQTPSHQVTQMGQEVILRCVPISNHLYFYWYRQILGQKVEFLVSFYNNEISEKSEIFDDQFSVERPDGSNFTLKIRSTKLEDSAMYFCASRTGGPLGEQYFGPGTRLTVT.

The V gene is TRBV27, the J gene TRBJ2-1; D unclear. The CDR3 contains 13 residues. Per germline, CDR1 MNHEY and CDR2 SMNVEV (reference sequence). V shed 5 bases and J shed 3 bases, with 8 bases lying between them. The DNA for the CDR3 is TGTGCCAGCAGTCCCCAGGTCTACAATGAGCAGTTCTTC. This encodes CASSPQVYNEQFF.

Only a few counts were recorded for this clone. The DNA for the CDR3 is TGTGCCAACCCGACAGATCCTAACCATGGGAACACTGAAGCTTTCTTT. This translates into CANPTDPNHGNTEAFF. The rearrangement joins TRBV2 to TRBJ1-1, with D perhaps TRBD1 (5 bases). This CDR3 contains 16 residues. The ends were cut back, 10 bases at V and 1 base at J, with 22 bases in the middle. The germline CDR1 and CDR2 sequences are SNHLY and FYNNEI.

V and J are TRBV6-5 and TRBJ2-2, with TRBD2 identical over 7 bases. CDR1 MNHEY and CDR2 SVGAGI come from the germline V gene. The CDR3 sequence is 15 residues long. J lost 2 bases, V lost 5 bases, and 5 bases had no gene match. The DNA for the CDR3 is TGTGCCAGCAGTCCTGCGGGAGTTAACACCGGGGAGCTGTTTTTT. The encoded protein is CASSPAGVNTGELFF.

The chain couples TRBV29-1 to TRBJ2-1; D is undetermined. Germline lookup yields CDR1 SQVTM and CDR2 ANQGSEA. The V gene lost 7 bases and the J gene lost 8 bases, with 12 bases spanning the gap. The CDR3 spans 11 residues. The CDR3 region has the DNA TGCAGCGCTCCGGACCCCCATGAGCAGTTCTTC. Protein product: CSAPDPHEQFF.

The J gene is TRBJ1-2, the V gene TRBV6-1; 9 bases are a match to TRBD1. With 5 bases clipped from V and 7 bases from J, the junction kept 5 bases outside the gene matches. The CDR3 length is 13 residues. The germline V gene encodes CDR1 MNHNS and CDR2 SASEGT. The CDR3 reads CASSIGQGFGYTF. The CDR3 DNA follows: TGTGCCAGCAGTATAGGACAGGGGTTTGGCTACACCTTC.

V and J are TRBV15 and TRBJ2-7; no clear D gene. The CDR3 runs to 15 residues. V shed 0 bases and J shed 5 bases, with 14 bases lying between them. CDR1 and CDR2 from the germline V gene are LNHNV and YYDKDF (reference sequence). The CDR3 here is CATSRDQSPGDEQYF. The CDR3 DNA reads TGTGCCACCAGCAGAGATCAATCCCCGGGCGACGAGCAGTACTTC.

The chain combines TRBV6-1 with TRBJ2-7; 12 bases line up with TRBD2. Per the germline V gene, CDR1 is MNHNS and CDR2 is SASEGT. J gave up 2 bases and V 5 bases, and 4 bases lay outside the gene matches. The CDR3 has 15 residues. DNA of the CDR3: TGTGCCAGCAGTCTAACTAGCGGGGGGACCTACGAGCAGTACTTC. This sequence encodes CASSLTSGGTYEQYF.

The CDR3 sequence: CASSPRQQGTSYEQYF. The CDR3 DNA reads as TGCGCCAGCAGCCCGCGACAGCAGGGGACCTCCTACGAGCAGTACTTC. J is TRBJ2-7 and V is TRBV5-1, with TRBD1 as a possible D gene (6 bases). CDR3 length: 16 residues. V was shortened by 4 bases and J by 0 bases, with 17 bases between the two germline ends. CDR1 and CDR2 from the germline V gene are SGHRS and YFSETQ.

V usage is TRBV14 and J usage is TRBJ2-1, with 10 bases identical to TRBD2. Germline trimming cut 4 bases from V and 8 bases from J; bases unmatched to any gene: 8. Germline assignment: CDR1 SGHDN and CDR2 FVKESK. The CDR3 extends over 15 amino acids. The CDR3 DNA sequence: TGTGCCAGCAGCCCTTCGGATCTAGCGGGGGATGAGCAGTTCTTC. It codes for CASSPSDLAGDEQFF.

This clone was seen more than once but under ten times. V is TRBV4-2 and J is TRBJ1-4; D is possibly TRBD1 (6 bases). The germline V gene encodes CDR1 LGHNA and CDR2 YNFKEQ. This CDR3 comprises 15 residues. Deletions cut 5 bases from V and 7 bases from J, with 17 bases between. The CDR3 sequence: CASSTRTAQGEKLFF. CDR3 nucleotide sequence: TGTGCCAGCAGCACCCGGACAGCCCAGGGTGAAAAACTGTTTTTT.